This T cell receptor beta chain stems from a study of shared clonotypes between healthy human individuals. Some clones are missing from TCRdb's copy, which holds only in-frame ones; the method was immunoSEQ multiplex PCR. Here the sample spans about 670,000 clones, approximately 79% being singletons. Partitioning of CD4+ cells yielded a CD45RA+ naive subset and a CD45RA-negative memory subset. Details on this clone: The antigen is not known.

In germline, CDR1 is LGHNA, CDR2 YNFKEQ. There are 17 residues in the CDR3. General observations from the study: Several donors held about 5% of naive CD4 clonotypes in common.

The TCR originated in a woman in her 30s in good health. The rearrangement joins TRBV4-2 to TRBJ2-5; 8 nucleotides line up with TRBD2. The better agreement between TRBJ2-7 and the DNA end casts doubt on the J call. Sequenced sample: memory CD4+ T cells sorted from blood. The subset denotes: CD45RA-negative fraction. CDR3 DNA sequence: TGTGCCAGCAGCCAAGTAGGTCTAGCGGGCACCTCCTACGAGCAGTACTTC. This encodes CASSQVGLAGTSYEQYF.